The rows below give T cell receptor beta chains drawn from one sample of a study of cytomegalovirus exposure and HLA in healthy donors. Sequencing used immunoSEQ multiplex PCR; TCRdb keeps in-frame clones, though not all of them. The table shows around 61,000 clones, with 68% occurring only once. The specimen sequenced was PBMCs. The receptors were gathered from a man aged 35-49 years in good health and CMV-seropositive. CDR3s include the opening cysteine and the closing phenylalanine or tryptophan. D genes are given only for firm matches. Only some rows state a clone size, as once, few, many or a class for expanded clones.

D gene: NA
J gene: TRBJ1-3
V gene: TRBV5-8
clone size: medium-sized
CDR3 protein: CASSSTGWRNTIYF
CDR3 DNA: TGTGCCAGCAGCTCAACAGGTTGGAGAAACACCATATATTTT

D gene: NA
J gene: TRBJ1-6
V gene: TRBV6-5
clone size: NA
CDR3 protein: CASSAGDSYNSPLHF
CDR3 DNA: TGTGCCAGCAGTGCAGGGGATTCCTATAATTCACCCCTCCACTTT

D gene: NA
J gene: TRBJ2-7
V gene: TRBV13
clone size: few
CDR3 protein: CASSNYYEQYF
CDR3 DNA: TGTGCCAGCAGCAACTACTACGAGCAGTACTTC

D gene: NA
J gene: TRBJ2-6
V gene: TRBV6-5
clone size: once
CDR3 protein: CASSPLSGANVLTF
CDR3 DNA: TGTGCCAGCAGTCCCCTCTCTGGGGCCAACGTCCTGACTTTC

D gene: NA
J gene: TRBJ2-5
V gene: TRBV10-3
clone size: NA
CDR3 protein: CAISAGTSLQYF
CDR3 DNA: TGTGCCATCAGTGCGGGAACCTCTCTGCAGTACTTC

D gene: NA
J gene: TRBJ1-5
V gene: TRBV7-2
clone size: NA
CDR3 protein: CASSLWGGNQPQHF
CDR3 DNA: TGTGCCAGCAGCTTGTGGGGAGGCAATCAGCCCCAGCATTTT

D gene: NA
J gene: TRBJ1-5
V gene: TRBV6-5
clone size: NA
CDR3 protein: CASSDQGNQPQHF
CDR3 DNA: TGTGCCAGCAGTGACCAGGGGAATCAGCCCCAGCATTTT

D gene: NA
J gene: TRBJ2-2
V gene: TRBV6-6
clone size: NA
CDR3 protein: CASRPGGKGELFF
CDR3 DNA: TGTGCCAGCAGGCCCGGAGGAAAGGGGGAGCTGTTTTTT

D gene: TRBD2
J gene: TRBJ2-1
V gene: TRBV19
clone size: few
CDR3 protein: CASSISGTAGEQFF
CDR3 DNA: TGTGCCAGTAGTATCAGCGGGACGGCCGGTGAGCAGTTCTTC

D gene: NA
J gene: TRBJ2-1
V gene: TRBV28
clone size: NA
CDR3 protein: CASSLYRFAEQFF
CDR3 DNA: TGTGCCAGCAGTTTATACAGGTTTGCTGAGCAGTTCTTC

D gene: NA
J gene: TRBJ1-3
V gene: TRBV6-1
clone size: NA
CDR3 protein: CASSEGQGNTIYF
CDR3 DNA: TGTGCCAGCAGCGAGGGACAAGGAAACACCATATATTTT

D gene: TRBD2
J gene: TRBJ2-3
V gene: TRBV11-2
clone size: few
CDR3 protein: CASHGRGGPDTQYF
CDR3 DNA: TGTGCCAGCCACGGGCGGGGGGGCCCAGATACGCAGTATTTT

D gene: NA
J gene: TRBJ1-1
V gene: TRBV27
clone size: NA
CDR3 protein: CASSRRFAGPNTEAFF
CDR3 DNA: TGTGCCAGCAGCCGCCGTTTTGCGGGGCCCAACACTGAAGCTTTCTTT

D gene: NA
J gene: TRBJ2-3
V gene: TRBV5-4
clone size: NA
CDR3 protein: CASSRTGVRTDTQYF
CDR3 DNA: TGTGCCAGCAGCCGAACGGGGGTCCGTACAGATACGCAGTATTTT

D gene: TRBD1
J gene: TRBJ1-2
V gene: TRBV23-1
clone size: NA
CDR3 protein: CASNQGQTFLDYGYTF
CDR3 DNA: TGCGCCAGCAATCAGGGACAGACATTTTTAGACTATGGCTACACCTTC

D gene: TRBD2
J gene: TRBJ2-1
V gene: TRBV6-1
clone size: NA
CDR3 protein: CASSLPGGEQFF
CDR3 DNA: TGTGCCAGCAGCCTTCCGGGGGGTGAGCAGTTCTTC

D gene: NA
J gene: TRBJ1-6
V gene: TRBV27
clone size: NA
CDR3 protein: CASSRDYNSPLHF
CDR3 DNA: TGTGCCAGCAGCAGGGACTATAATTCACCCCTCCACTTT

D gene: NA
J gene: TRBJ1-3
V gene: TRBV4-3
clone size: NA
CDR3 protein: CASSQDLGRTAGNTIYF
CDR3 DNA: TGCGCCAGCAGCCAAGATCTAGGCCGCACCGCTGGAAACACCATATATTTT

D gene: TRBD1
J gene: TRBJ2-7
V gene: TRBV29-1
clone size: once
CDR3 protein: CSVEKGAGVGEQYF
CDR3 DNA: TGCAGCGTTGAGAAGGGGGCAGGGGTGGGGGAGCAGTACTTC

D gene: TRBD1
J gene: TRBJ2-7
V gene: TRBV7-2
clone size: NA
CDR3 protein: CASSIRDRGRYEQYF
CDR3 DNA: TGTGCCAGCAGCATCCGGGACAGGGGGCGCTACGAGCAGTACTTC

D gene: NA
J gene: TRBJ2-5
V gene: TRBV29-1
clone size: once
CDR3 protein: CSVEAAGGKTQYF
CDR3 DNA: TGCAGCGTTGAGGCGGCAGGGGGGAAGACCCAGTACTTC

D gene: TRBD1
J gene: TRBJ2-3
V gene: TRBV28
clone size: NA
CDR3 protein: CASSPTGFGGTDTQYF
CDR3 DNA: TGTGCCAGCAGCCCGACAGGGTTTGGCGGCACAGATACGCAGTATTTT

D gene: TRBD2
J gene: TRBJ2-3
V gene: TRBV10-3
clone size: NA
CDR3 protein: CAISGQLGLAGQDTDTQYF
CDR3 DNA: TGTGCCATCAGTGGGCAATTGGGACTAGCGGGACAGGACACAGATACGCAGTATTTT

D gene: TRBD1
J gene: TRBJ1-6
V gene: TRBV19
clone size: NA
CDR3 protein: CASSTRTGYSPLHF
CDR3 DNA: TGTGCCAGTAGTACAAGGACAGGGTATTCACCCCTCCACTTT

D gene: NA
J gene: TRBJ2-4
V gene: TRBV19
clone size: NA
CDR3 protein: CASSMIDSLAKNIQYF
CDR3 DNA: TGTGCCAGTAGTATGATCGACAGCCTAGCCAAAAACATTCAGTACTTC

D gene: TRBD2
J gene: TRBJ2-7
V gene: TRBV4-3
clone size: NA
CDR3 protein: CASSQVWRGGSSYEQYF
CDR3 DNA: TGCGCCAGCAGCCAAGTTTGGCGGGGGGGCTCCTCCTACGAGCAGTACTTC

D gene: NA
J gene: TRBJ2-7
V gene: TRBV14
clone size: NA
CDR3 protein: CASSPSPGNYEQYF
CDR3 DNA: TGTGCCAGCAGCCCTAGCCCAGGAAACTACGAGCAGTACTTC

D gene: TRBD1
J gene: TRBJ1-5
V gene: TRBV19
clone size: few
CDR3 protein: CASSNRGKGDTRGNQPQHF
CDR3 DNA: TGTGCCAGTAGTAACAGGGGGAAAGGGGATACGAGGGGCAATCAGCCCCAGCATTTT

D gene: NA
J gene: TRBJ2-3
V gene: TRBV5-6
clone size: NA
CDR3 protein: CASSSAGWGDDTQYF
CDR3 DNA: TGTGCCAGCAGCTCTGCTGGGTGGGGCGACGATACGCAGTATTTT

D gene: NA
J gene: TRBJ2-4
V gene: TRBV27
clone size: NA
CDR3 protein: CASSLSYGQTLAKNIQYF
CDR3 DNA: TGTGCCAGCAGTTTATCTTATGGGCAGACGCTAGCCAAAAACATTCAGTACTTC

D gene: TRBD1
J gene: TRBJ1-2
V gene: TRBV27
clone size: NA
CDR3 protein: CASSLSWTGVSDYGYTF
CDR3 DNA: TGTGCCAGCAGTTTATCGTGGACAGGGGTATCGGACTATGGCTACACCTTC

D gene: TRBD1
J gene: TRBJ2-1
V gene: TRBV15
clone size: NA
CDR3 protein: CATSRAGTGMGEQFF
CDR3 DNA: TGTGCCACCAGCAGAGCCGGGACAGGGATGGGAGAGCAGTTCTTC

D gene: NA
J gene: TRBJ2-2
V gene: TRBV30
clone size: NA
CDR3 protein: CAWAQGGTGELFF
CDR3 DNA: TGTGCCTGGGCCCAGGGTGGTACCGGGGAGCTGTTTTTT

D gene: TRBD1
J gene: TRBJ1-1
V gene: TRBV5-1
clone size: NA
CDR3 protein: CASSQDRGPGDTEAFF
CDR3 DNA: TGCGCCAGCAGCCAGGACAGGGGGCCAGGGGACACTGAAGCTTTCTTT

D gene: TRBD1
J gene: TRBJ1-6
V gene: TRBV2
clone size: NA
CDR3 protein: CASSPGTVVSPLHF
CDR3 DNA: TGTGCCAGCAGCCCCGGGACAGTGGTCTCACCCCTCCACTTT

D gene: NA
J gene: TRBJ1-2
V gene: TRBV30
clone size: few
CDR3 protein: CAWLAGGYTF
CDR3 DNA: TGTGCCTGGTTAGCGGGGGGCTACACCTTC

D gene: NA
J gene: TRBJ1-4
V gene: TRBV7-9
clone size: NA
CDR3 protein: CSSSLGTSEKLFF
CDR3 DNA: TGTTCCAGCAGCCTCGGGACATCTGAAAAACTGTTTTTT

D gene: NA
J gene: TRBJ2-2
V gene: TRBV27
clone size: NA
CDR3 protein: CASSNLAGNTGELFF
CDR3 DNA: TGTGCCAGCAGTAATTTGGCGGGAAACACCGGGGAGCTGTTTTTT

D gene: NA
J gene: TRBJ1-2
V gene: TRBV4-2
clone size: once
CDR3 protein: CASSQPRGDNYGYTF
CDR3 DNA: TGTGCCAGCAGCCAACCCCGGGGGGATAACTATGGCTACACCTTC

D gene: NA
J gene: TRBJ2-1
V gene: TRBV12-2
clone size: few
CDR3 protein: CASRPLSGNEQFF
CDR3 DNA: TGTGCAAGTCGCCCACTTAGCGGGAATGAGCAGTTCTTC

D gene: TRBD2
J gene: TRBJ2-1
V gene: TRBV14
clone size: NA
CDR3 protein: CASSQVVTSGSLAEQFF
CDR3 DNA: TGTGCCAGCAGCCAAGTAGTAACTAGCGGGAGTTTGGCTGAGCAGTTCTTC

D gene: TRBD1
J gene: TRBJ1-2
V gene: TRBV7-3
clone size: few
CDR3 protein: CASSQGQGRGYTF
CDR3 DNA: TGTGCCAGCAGCCAAGGACAGGGTCGGGGCTACACCTTC

D gene: NA
J gene: TRBJ2-3
V gene: TRBV11-3
clone size: medium-sized
CDR3 protein: CASSQRTTDTQYF
CDR3 DNA: TGTGCCAGCAGCCAACGGACAACAGATACGCAGTATTTT

D gene: TRBD1
J gene: TRBJ1-1
V gene: TRBV5-5
clone size: NA
CDR3 protein: CASSSTGGHWAFF
CDR3 DNA: TGTGCCAGCAGCTCCACAGGGGGCCATTGGGCTTTCTTT